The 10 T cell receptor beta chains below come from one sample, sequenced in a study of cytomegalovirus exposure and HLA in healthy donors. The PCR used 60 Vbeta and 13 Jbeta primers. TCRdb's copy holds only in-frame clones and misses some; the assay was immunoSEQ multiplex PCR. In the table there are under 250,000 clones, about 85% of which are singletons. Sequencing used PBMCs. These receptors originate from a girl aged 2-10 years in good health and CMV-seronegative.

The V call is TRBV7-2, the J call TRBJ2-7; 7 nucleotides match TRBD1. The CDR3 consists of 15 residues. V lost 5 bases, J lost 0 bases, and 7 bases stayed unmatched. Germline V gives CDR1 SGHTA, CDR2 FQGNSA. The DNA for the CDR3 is TGTGCCAGCAGCCCTACGACAGGGACCTCCTACGAGCAGTACTTC. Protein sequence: CASSPTTGTSYEQYF.

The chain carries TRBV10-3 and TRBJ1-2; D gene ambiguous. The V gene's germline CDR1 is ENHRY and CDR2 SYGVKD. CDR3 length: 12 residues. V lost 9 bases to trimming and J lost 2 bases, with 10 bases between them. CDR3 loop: CAIRTGNYGYTF. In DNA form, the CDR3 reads TGTGCCATTCGGACGGGGAACTATGGCTACACCTTC.

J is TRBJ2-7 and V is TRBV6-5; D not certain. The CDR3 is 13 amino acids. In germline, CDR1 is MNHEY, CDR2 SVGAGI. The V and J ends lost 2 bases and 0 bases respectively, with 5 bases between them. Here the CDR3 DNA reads TGTGCCAGCAGTTACAGGAGCTCCTACGAGCAGTACTTC. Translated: CASSYRSSYEQYF.

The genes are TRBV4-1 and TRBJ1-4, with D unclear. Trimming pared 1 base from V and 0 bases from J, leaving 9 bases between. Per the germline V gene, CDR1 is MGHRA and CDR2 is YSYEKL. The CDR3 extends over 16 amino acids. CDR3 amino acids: CASSQVFEATNEKLFF. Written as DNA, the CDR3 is TGCGCCAGCAGCCAAGTCTTCGAGGCAACTAATGAAAAACTGTTTTTT.

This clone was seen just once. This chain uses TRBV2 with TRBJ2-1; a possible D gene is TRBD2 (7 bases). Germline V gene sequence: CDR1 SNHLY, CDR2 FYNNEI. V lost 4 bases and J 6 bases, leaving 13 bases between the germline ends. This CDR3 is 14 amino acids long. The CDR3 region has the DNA TGTGCCAGCAGTGTGGCAGGGGAGGGCAATGAGCAGTTCTTC. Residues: CASSVAGEGNEQFF.

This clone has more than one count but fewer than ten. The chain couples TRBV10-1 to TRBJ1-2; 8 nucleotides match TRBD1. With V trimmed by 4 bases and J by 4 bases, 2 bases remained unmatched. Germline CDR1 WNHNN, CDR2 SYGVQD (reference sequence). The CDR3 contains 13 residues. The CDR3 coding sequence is TGCGCCAGCAGTGGACAGGGGATCTATGGCTACACCTTC. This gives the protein CASSGQGIYGYTF.

The CDR3 coding sequence is TGTGCCAGCAAGCCAGGGGGCTTGTATGGCTACACCTTC. It yields the protein CASKPGGLYGYTF. The J gene is TRBJ1-2, the V gene TRBV6-5; 8 positions agree with TRBD1. The CDR3 sequence is 13 residues long. The V gene's germline CDR1 is MNHEY and CDR2 SVGAGI. The V segment lost 7 bases and the J segment 5 bases; nucleotides outside the gene matches: 6.

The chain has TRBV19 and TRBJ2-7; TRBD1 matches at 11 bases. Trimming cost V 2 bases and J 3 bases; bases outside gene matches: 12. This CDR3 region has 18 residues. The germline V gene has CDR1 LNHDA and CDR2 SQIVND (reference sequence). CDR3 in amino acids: CASSISVVGTGGLYEQYF. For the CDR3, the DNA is TGTGCCAGTAGTATATCGGTTGTTGGGACAGGGGGACTCTACGAGCAGTACTTC.

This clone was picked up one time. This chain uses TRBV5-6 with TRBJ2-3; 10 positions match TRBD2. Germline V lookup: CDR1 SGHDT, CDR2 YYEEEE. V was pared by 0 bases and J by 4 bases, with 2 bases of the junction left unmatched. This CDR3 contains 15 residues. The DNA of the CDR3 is TGTGCCAGCAGCTTGGGGCTAGCGGGAGCAGATACGCAGTATTTT. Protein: CASSLGLAGADTQYF.

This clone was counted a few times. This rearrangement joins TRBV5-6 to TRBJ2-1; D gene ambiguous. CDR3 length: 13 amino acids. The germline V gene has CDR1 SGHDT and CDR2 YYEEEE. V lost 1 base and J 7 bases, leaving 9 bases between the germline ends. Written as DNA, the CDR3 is TGTGCCAGCAGCTTGCCTAGTTGGAATGAGCAGTTCTTC. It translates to CASSLPSWNEQFF.